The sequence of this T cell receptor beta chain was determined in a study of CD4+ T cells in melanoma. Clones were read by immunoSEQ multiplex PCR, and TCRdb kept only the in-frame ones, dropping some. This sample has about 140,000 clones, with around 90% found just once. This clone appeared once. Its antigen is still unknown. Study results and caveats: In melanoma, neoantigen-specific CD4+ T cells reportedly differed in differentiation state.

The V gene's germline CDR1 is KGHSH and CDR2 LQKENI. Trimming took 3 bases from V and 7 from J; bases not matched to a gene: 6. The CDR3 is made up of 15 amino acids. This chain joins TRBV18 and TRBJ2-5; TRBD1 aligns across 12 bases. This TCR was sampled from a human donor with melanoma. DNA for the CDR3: TGTGCCAGCTCACCTCCGGGACAGGGGGCTCGGACCCAGTACTTC. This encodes CASSPPGQGARTQYF.